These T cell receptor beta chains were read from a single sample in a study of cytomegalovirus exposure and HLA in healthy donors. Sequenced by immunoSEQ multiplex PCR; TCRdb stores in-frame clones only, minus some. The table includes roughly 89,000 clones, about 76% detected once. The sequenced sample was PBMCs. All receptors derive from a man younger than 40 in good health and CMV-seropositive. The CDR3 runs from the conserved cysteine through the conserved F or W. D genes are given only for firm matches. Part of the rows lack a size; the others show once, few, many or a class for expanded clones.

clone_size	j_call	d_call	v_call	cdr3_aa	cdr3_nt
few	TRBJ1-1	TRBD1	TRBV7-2	CASSLGLLGGLNTEAFF	TGTGCCAGCAGCTTAGGGTTACTAGGGGGCCTGAACACTGAAGCTTTCTTT
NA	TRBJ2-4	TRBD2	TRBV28	CASSSPLAGGKYDIQYF	TGTGCCAGCAGTTCCCCCCTAGCGGGGGGGAAATACGACATTCAGTACTTC
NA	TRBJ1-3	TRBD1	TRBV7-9	CASSLGTGDGNTIYF	TGTGCCAGCAGCTTAGGGACAGGGGATGGAAACACCATATATTTT
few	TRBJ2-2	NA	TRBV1	CTSSHKAQGLAGGFANTGELFF	TGCACCAGCAGCCATAAGGCTCAGGGACTAGCGGGGGGTTTCGCGAACACCGGGGAGCTGTTTTTT
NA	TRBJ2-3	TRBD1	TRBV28	CASSIPQGADTQYF	TGTGCCAGCAGTATACCTCAGGGGGCAGATACGCAGTATTTT
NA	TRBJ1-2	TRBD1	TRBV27	CASSLLMDRGALRYTF	TGTGCCAGCAGTTTGTTGATGGACAGGGGCGCGCTCCGATACACCTTC
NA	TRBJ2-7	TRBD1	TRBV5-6	CASSPTGGNEQYF	TGTGCCAGCAGCCCAACAGGGGGCAACGAGCAGTACTTC
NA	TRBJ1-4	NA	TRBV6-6	CASSYRQGLREKLFF	TGTGCCAGCAGTTATAGGCAGGGGCTCCGGGAAAAACTGTTTTTT
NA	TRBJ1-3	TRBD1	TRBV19	CASSSGTVGNTIYF	TGTGCCAGTAGTTCCGGGACAGTAGGAAACACCATATATTTT
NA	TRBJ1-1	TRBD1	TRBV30	CAWGTGSGTEAFF	TGTGCCTGGGGGACAGGGTCGGGCACTGAAGCTTTCTTT
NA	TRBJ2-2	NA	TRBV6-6	CASTIPRADTGELFF	TGTGCCAGCACTATCCCCAGGGCCGACACCGGGGAGCTGTTTTTT
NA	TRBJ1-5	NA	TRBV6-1	CASTGRENQPQHF	TGTGCCAGCACCGGACGGGAAAATCAGCCCCAGCATTTT
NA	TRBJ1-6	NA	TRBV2	CANQGVDTRNSPLHF	TGTGCCAACCAAGGGGTTGACACTCGGAATTCACCCCTCCACTTT
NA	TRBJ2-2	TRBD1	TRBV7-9	CASSPRTGSGELFF	TGTGCCAGCAGCCCCCGGACAGGGTCCGGGGAGCTGTTTTTT
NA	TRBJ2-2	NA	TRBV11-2	CASSLGEAGLLNTGELFF	TGTGCCAGCAGCTTAGGGGAGGCCGGTCTCCTCAACACCGGGGAGCTGTTTTTT
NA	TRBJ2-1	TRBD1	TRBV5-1	CASRLDRGRNEQFF	TGCGCCAGCAGGTTAGACAGGGGGCGGAATGAGCAGTTCTTC
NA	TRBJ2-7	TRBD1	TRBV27	CASSTGQGVYEQYF	TGTGCCAGCAGTACGGGACAGGGGGTCTACGAGCAGTACTTC
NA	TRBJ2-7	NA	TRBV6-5	CASSYEETYEQYF	TGTGCCAGCAGTTACGAGGAGACCTACGAGCAGTACTTC
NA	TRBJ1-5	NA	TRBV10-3	CAIQPGSNQPQHF	TGTGCCATCCAGCCAGGGAGCAATCAGCCCCAGCATTTT
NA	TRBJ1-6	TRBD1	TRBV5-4	CASSLAGTGPGSPLHF	TGTGCCAGCAGCTTGGCCGGGACAGGCCCAGGCTCACCCCTCCACTTT
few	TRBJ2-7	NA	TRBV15	CATRSPRDTTYEQYF	TGTGCCACCAGAAGCCCCCGAGACACAACCTACGAGCAGTACTTC
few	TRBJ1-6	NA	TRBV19	CASSIDDFNSPLHF	TGTGCCAGTAGTATAGACGACTTTAATTCACCCCTCCACTTT
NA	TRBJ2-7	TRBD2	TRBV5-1	CASSPGGIEQYF	TGCGCCAGCAGCCCGGGGGGGATCGAGCAGTACTTC
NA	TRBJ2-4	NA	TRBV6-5	CASSYSGPKNIQYF	TGTGCCAGCAGTTACTCGGGCCCCAAAAACATTCAGTACTTC
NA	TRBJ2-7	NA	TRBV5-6	CASSFWVGNEQYF	TGTGCCAGCAGCTTTTGGGTCGGGAACGAGCAGTACTTC
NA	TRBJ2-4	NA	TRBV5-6	CASSSESAKNIQYF	TGTGCCAGCAGCTCCGAGTCAGCCAAAAACATTCAGTACTTC
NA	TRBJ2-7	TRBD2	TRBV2	CASRSGTSNYEQYF	TGTGCCAGCAGGTCCGGGACTAGCAACTACGAGCAGTACTTC
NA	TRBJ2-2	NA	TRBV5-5	CASSLRQGRAGELFF	TGTGCCAGCAGCTTGAGGCAGGGAAGGGCCGGGGAGCTGTTTTTT
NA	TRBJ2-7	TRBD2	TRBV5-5	CASSLAASGALPYEQYF	TGTGCCAGCAGCTTGGCCGCTAGCGGGGCCCTACCCTACGAGCAGTACTTC
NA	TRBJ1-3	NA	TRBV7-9	CSSSKAREGNTIYF	TGTTCCAGCAGCAAGGCCAGGGAAGGAAACACCATATATTTT
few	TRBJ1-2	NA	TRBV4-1	CASSPGAYGYTF	TGCGCCAGCAGCCCGGGAGCCTATGGCTACACCTTC
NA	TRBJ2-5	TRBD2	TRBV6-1	CASSEYSTMAGGEETQYF	TGTGCCAGCAGTGAATATAGTACCATGGCGGGGGGAGAGGAGACCCAGTACTTC
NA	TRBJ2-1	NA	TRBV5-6	CASSLVVVAAYNEQFF	TGTGCCAGCAGCTTGGTAGTTGTTGCGGCCTACAATGAGCAGTTCTTC
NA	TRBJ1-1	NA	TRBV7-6	CASSLGEGGLTEAFF	TGTGCCAGCAGCTTAGGGGAGGGGGGCCTCACTGAAGCTTTCTTT
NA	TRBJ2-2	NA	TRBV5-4	CASSPLGGELFF	TGTGCCAGCAGCCCCCTAGGCGGGGAGCTGTTTTTT
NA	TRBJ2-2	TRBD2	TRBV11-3	CASSLRRGENTGELFF	TGTGCCAGCAGCTTGAGGCGGGGGGAGAACACCGGGGAGCTGTTTTTT
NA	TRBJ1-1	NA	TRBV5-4	CASSQTALPGGVNTEAFF	TGTGCCAGCAGCCAAACTGCCCTCCCGGGGGGGGTGAACACTGAAGCTTTCTTT
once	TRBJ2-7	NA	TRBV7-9	CASNSSGTPSYEQYF	TGTGCCAGCAACTCTTCCGGGACTCCCTCCTACGAGCAGTACTTC
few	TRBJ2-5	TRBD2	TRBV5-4	CASSFPSGGDRETQYF	TGTGCCAGCAGCTTCCCGAGCGGGGGGGATCGAGAGACCCAGTACTTC
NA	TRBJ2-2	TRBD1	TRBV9	CASSVESSGRQGATGELFF	TGTGCCAGCAGCGTAGAATCGTCGGGCCGACAGGGGGCAACCGGGGAGCTGTTTTTT
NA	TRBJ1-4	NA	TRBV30	CAWSGTANEKLFF	TGTGCCTGGAGTGGGACAGCTAATGAAAAACTGTTTTTT